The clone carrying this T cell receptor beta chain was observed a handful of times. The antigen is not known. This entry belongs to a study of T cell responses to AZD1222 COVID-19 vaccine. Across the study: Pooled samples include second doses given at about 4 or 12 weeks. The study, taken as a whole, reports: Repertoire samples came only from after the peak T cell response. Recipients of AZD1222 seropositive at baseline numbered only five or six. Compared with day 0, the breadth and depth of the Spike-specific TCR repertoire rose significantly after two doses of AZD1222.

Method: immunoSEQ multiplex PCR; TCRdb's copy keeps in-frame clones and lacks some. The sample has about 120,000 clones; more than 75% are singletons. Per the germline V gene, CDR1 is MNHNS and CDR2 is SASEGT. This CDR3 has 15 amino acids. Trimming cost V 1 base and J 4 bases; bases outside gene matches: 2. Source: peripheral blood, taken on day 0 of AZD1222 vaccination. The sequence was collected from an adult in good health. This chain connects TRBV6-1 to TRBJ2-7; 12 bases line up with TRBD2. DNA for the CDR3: TGTGCCAGCAGTGAAGGGACTAGCGGGGCTTACGAGCAGTACTTC. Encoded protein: CASSEGTSGAYEQYF.